This TCR beta chain emerged from a study of shared clonotypes between healthy human individuals. Each subset's genomic DNA was split evenly across several immunoSEQ plates. Authors' analysis steps: As immunoSEQ supplied junction-only sequences (without quality scores), filtering differed. This table comes from immunoSEQ multiplex PCR, and its TCRdb copy is limited to in-frame clones, with some not included. The D gene and trimming were derived from the DNA, and the V and J assignments and clone size from that table. The table shows roughly 810,000 clones, with 96% occurring only once. J was trimmed by 10 bases and V by 4 bases; bases with no gene match: 10. CDR3 length equals 16 residues. CDR1 and CDR2 from the germline V gene are SSHAT and FNYEAQ (reference sequence). Naive-designated CD8 cells lacked CD45RO, were positively enriched for CCR7, and omitted terminally differentiated effector memory CD45RA+ cells.

The rearrangement uses TRBV7-7 and TRBJ2-1; 13 bases fit TRBD2. The clonotype comes from a man aged 25 to 40 in good health. The material sequenced was naive CD8+ T cells sorted from blood. CDR3 loop: CASSSSLAGGPGEQFF. CDR3 nucleotides: TGTGCCAGCAGCTCCTCACTAGCGGGAGGGCCGGGGGAGCAGTTCTTC.